This T cell receptor (beta chain) was captured by sequencing in a study of CD8+CD57+ T cells in acquired aplastic anemia (dated by TCRdb to the late 2010s). Some background on the complete study: A mean of 3.2 ug of DNA, ranging from about 0.19 to 30 ug, was extracted from sorted CD4+ and CD8+ cells. CD8+CD57+ expansion was defined as frequency above the mean frequency observed in healthy subjects. Study-wide findings and limitations: Around 27 CD8+ CDR3 sequences were found in both patients and controls but appeared to be highly expressed in patients and within the immunodominant clones of the patients. Patients and healthy controls showed no significant difference in CD8+ Simpson's diversity (P=0.060).

Genomic DNA served as template for TCR beta VDJ combination and CDR3 sequence profiling. TCR repertoire sequencing was run on an Illumina HiSeq 2000. The paper's data handling went like this. Repertoires were assessed using TRBV/TRBJ rearrangement plots, CDR3 size and DJ length profiles, and Simpson's diversity index. The immunodominant clone was defined as the most abundant DNA sequence in deep sequencing data. CDR3 amino acid sequences were checked for sharing across subjects and were also compared against the VDJdb database and published repertoires. The public reads were run again by TCRdb, first through fastp at Q25 and then through MiXCR, and only productive beta chains were kept. Each entry merges the rows of one CDR3 protein and shows their most common DNA and genes. TCRdb, rather than the study authors, made the V and J calls. A total of approximately 95,000 distinct CDR3 sequences appear in this sample, around 68% of them only once. 50% to 70% of the sample comes from the top ten.

Concerning this clonotype: What antigen it recognizes has not been identified. No much larger clonotype is one base removed from it; base qualities were not supplied.

Patients chosen for sequencing had shown expansion of CD8+CD57+ cells by flow cytometry. Severe acquired aplastic anemia was diagnosed in all patients according to International Study of Aplastic Anemia and Agranulocytosis and Camitta criteria. At the time blood was sampled, none of the patients had received any therapy. In this study, sorted CD4+ and CD8+ T cells from the blood of healthy subjects and of severe aplastic anemia patients had their TCR repertoires deep-sequenced. Patients were enrolled under clinicaltrials.gov protocols 00001620, 01623167, 00001397, 00071045, 00081523 and 00961064 in the USA. Ficoll-Paque density gradient centrifugation was used to isolate peripheral blood mononuclear cells. Before DNA extraction, CD4+ and CD8+ T cells were sorted with FACS or magnetic beads. CDR1 WSHSY and CDR2 SAAADI are derived from the germline V gene. Measured from the cysteine to the phenylalanine, the CDR3 is 16 residues long. Kept here is only the CDR3 DNA, which spans 48 bases and is read in frame from base 1. V is pared back by 6 bases and J by 0 bases, with 15 bases lying between the germline termini.

The sequencing sample was made of sorted CD4+, CD8+, or CD8+CD57+ T cells (not recorded which) from PBMCs. Recombination connected TRBV10-2 to TRBJ1-3, and perhaps TRBD1 as D gene, on 5 matching bases. This receptor was obtained from a human donor with aplastic anemia. The sequence in DNA is TGCGCCAGCAGGGACCGGGGACGGGTCTCTGGAAACACCATATATTTT. It codes for CASRDRGRVSGNTIYF.